This T cell receptor beta chain appears in the sequencing data of a study of T-cell reconstitution after alpha-beta-depleted transplantation in children. This clonotype was counted at least ten times. This CDR3 comprises 18 residues. J gave up 1 base and V 8 bases, and 18 bases lay outside the gene matches. CDR1 and CDR2 from the germline V gene are ENHRY and SYGVKD. TCRbeta library preparation incorporated unique molecular identifiers. TCRdb reanalysed the PCR reads using MiXCR and keeps one entry per CDR3 protein. The sample yields almost 5,000 distinct CDR3 sequences, 7.3% seen once. The TCR originated in a boy under two years old who had a stem cell transplant for SCID, so the T cells may come from the graft donor. The chain uses TRBV10-3 and TRBJ1-2; TRBD1 aligns across 8 bases. The source was PBMCs, mostly from graft donor cells, collected 60 days after TCRalphabeta/CD19-depleted stem cell transplant. CDR3 DNA sequence: TGTGCCATCTGTGGACAGGGACCATCAAAATTCTTTAACTATGGCTACACCTTC. Encoded protein: CAICGQGPSKFFNYGYTF.